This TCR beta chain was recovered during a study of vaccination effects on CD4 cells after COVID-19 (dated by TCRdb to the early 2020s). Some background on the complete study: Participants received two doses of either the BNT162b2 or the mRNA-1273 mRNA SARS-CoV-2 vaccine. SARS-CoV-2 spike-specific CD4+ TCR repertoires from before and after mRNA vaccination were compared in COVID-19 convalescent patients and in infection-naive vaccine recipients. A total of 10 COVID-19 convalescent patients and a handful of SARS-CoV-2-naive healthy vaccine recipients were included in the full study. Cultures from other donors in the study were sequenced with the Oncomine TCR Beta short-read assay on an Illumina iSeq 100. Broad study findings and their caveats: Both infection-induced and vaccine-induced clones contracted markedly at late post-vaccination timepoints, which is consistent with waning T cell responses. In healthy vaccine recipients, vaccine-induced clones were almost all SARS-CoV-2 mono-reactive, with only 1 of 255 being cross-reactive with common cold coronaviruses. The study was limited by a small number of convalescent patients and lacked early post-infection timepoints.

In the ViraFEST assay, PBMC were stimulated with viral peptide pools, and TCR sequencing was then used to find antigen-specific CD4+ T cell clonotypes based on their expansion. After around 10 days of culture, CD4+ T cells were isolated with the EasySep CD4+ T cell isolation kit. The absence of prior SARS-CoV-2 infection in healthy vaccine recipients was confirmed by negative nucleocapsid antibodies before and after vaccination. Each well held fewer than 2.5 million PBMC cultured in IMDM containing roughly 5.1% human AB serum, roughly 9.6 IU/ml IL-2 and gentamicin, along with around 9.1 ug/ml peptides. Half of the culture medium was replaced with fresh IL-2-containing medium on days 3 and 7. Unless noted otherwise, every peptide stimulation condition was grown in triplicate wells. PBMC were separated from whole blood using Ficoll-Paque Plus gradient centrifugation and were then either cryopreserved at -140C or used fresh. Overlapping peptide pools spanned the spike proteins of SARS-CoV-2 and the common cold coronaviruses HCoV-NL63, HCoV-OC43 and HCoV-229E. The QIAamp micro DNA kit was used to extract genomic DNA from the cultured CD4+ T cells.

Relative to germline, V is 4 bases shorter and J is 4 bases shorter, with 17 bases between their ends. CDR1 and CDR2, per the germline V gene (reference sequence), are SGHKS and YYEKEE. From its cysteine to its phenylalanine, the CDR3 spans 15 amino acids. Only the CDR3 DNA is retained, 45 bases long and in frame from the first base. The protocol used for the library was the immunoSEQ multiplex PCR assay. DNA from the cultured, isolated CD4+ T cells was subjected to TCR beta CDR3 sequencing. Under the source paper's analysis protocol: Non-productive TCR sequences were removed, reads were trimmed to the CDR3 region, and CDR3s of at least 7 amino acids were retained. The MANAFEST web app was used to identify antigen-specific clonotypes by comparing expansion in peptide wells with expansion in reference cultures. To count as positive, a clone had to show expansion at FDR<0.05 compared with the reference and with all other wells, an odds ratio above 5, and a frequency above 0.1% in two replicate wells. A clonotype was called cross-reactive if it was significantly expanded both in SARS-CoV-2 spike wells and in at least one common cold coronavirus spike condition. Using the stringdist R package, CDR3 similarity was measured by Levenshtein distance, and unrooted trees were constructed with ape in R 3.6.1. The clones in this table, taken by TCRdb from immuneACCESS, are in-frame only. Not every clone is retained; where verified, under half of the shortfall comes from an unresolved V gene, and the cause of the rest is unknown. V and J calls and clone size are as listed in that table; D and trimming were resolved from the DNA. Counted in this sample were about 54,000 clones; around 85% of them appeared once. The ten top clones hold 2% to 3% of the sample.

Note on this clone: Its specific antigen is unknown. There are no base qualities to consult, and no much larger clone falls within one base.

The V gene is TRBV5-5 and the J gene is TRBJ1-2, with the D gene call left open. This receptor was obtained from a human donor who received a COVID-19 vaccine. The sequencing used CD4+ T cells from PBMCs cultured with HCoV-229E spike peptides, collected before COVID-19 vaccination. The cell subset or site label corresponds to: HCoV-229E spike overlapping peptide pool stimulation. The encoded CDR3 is CASSPVAGISYGYTF. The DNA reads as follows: TGTGCCAGCAGCCCCGTGGCGGGGATTTCCTATGGCTACACCTTC.